This T cell receptor beta chain emerged from a study of T cells in Graves' hyperthyroidism and ophthalmopathy. This CDR3 is 15 amino acids long. Germline V gene lookup returns CDR1 SEHNR and CDR2 FQNEAQ (reference sequence). RNA transcripts provided the source from which TCR beta CDR3 regions were amplified. TCR CDR3 regions were first amplified by RT-PCR with HTBI primers. TCRdb used MiXCR to reprocess the multiplex PCR reads, holding one entry per CDR3 protein. Among about 380,000 distinct CDR3 sequences listed, approximately 15% were seen once. In its sample, this clonotype was seen a few times. The junction shows a germline mismatch at one end, possibly a read error.

The clonotype originates from a woman in her sixties or seventies with Graves' hyperthyroidism. The V gene is TRBV7-9, the J gene TRBJ2-1; D tentatively reads TRBD1 or TRBD2 (5 bases each). Sequencing was performed on blood. CDR3 region: CASTMGVSSYNGQFF. Written as DNA, the CDR3 is TGTGCCAGCACTATGGGGGTTAGCTCCTACAATGGGCAGTTCTTC.